A selection of T cell receptor beta chains follows, all from one sample in a study of molecular identifiers for immune sequencing clone quantification. TCRdb recomputed calls from the PCR reads with MiXCR, one row per CDR3 protein. The profile shows fewer than 70,000 distinct CDR3 sequences, about a sixth of them singletons. Sequencing used naive CD8+ T cells from blood, with Jurkat cell RNA spiked in. The receptors were sampled from a human donor in good health. Some libraries in this study had Jurkat cell RNA spiked in. CDR3s leave out the opening cysteine and the closing phenylalanine or tryptophan.

V: TRBV10-1
CDR3: ASSSVPRSYNEQF

V: TRBV29-1
CDR3: SVWVFGEQY

V: TRBV19
CDR3: ACSQTETNTEAF

V: TRBV7-2
CDR3: ASSPPASFGTGGMNTEA

V: TRBV7-2
CDR3: ASSLVQYEQY

V: TRBV2
CDR3: ASRRQTSGYEQY

V: TRBV7-9
CDR3: ASTAGQSAFTDTQY

V: TRBV27
CDR3: ASSSGSLYEQY

V: TRBV15
CDR3: ATSRVGSGSHEQF

V: TRBV7-9
CDR3: ASSSDSSEAF

V: TRBV11-1
CDR3: ASSELAESYEQY

V: TRBV7-9
CDR3: ASSRGGEQY

V: TRBV7-9
CDR3: ASSAASGTRPYEQY

V: TRBV4-2
CDR3: ASSQGGLNTEAF

V: TRBV6-2/TRBV6-3
CDR3: ASSVGSSYEQY

V: TRBV15
CDR3: ATRNRIDTEAF

V: TRBV28
CDR3: ASSSTGRLSYEQY

V: TRBV7-9
CDR3: ASSDPTGRQPQH

V: TRBV28
CDR3: ASRTPGTPYEQY

V: TRBV7-9
CDR3: ASSYEIGLNTEAF

V: TRBV20-1
CDR3: SASTPLGDEQY

V: TRBV29-1
CDR3: SADRGEGTDTQY